Each of the 29 T cell receptor beta chains below was sequenced from the same sample in a study of blood T cell repertoires in COVID-19. TCRdb's table, derived via immunoSEQ multiplex PCR, lists solely in-frame clones and lacks some. The sample lists over 200,000 clones; about 87% were seen once. The specimen was peripheral blood. These receptors originate from a man aged 60 to 69 who had recovered from COVID-19.

The rearrangement links TRBV5-1 to TRBJ2-6; perhaps TRBD2 as D (5 bases). The V end was cut by 0 bases, the J end by 2 bases, with 12 bases between. This CDR3 has 17 amino acids. Per germline, CDR1 SGHRS and CDR2 YFSETQ. The CDR3: CASSLVGRSAGANVLTF. The CDR3 nucleotides read TGCGCCAGCAGCTTGGTAGGCCGTAGCGCTGGGGCCAACGTCCTGACTTTC.

The chain uses TRBV27 and TRBJ2-7; 7 positions agree with TRBD1. CDR3 length equals 15 residues. V dropped 5 bases and J dropped 1; count of bases not matched to a gene: 8. Germline V gives CDR1 MNHEY, CDR2 SMNVEV (reference sequence). CDR3 residues: CASSPWDSSSYEQYF. CDR3 DNA sequence: TGTGCCAGCAGTCCCTGGGACAGCAGTTCCTACGAGCAGTACTTC.

The chain employs TRBV3-1 (or the pseudogene TRBV3-2) and TRBJ1-5, with D hard to call. This CDR3 is 17 amino acids long. Deletions cut 0 bases from V and 4 bases from J, with 16 bases between. Germline V gene data show CDR1 as LGHDT and CDR2 as YNNKEL (reference sequence). The CDR3 is CASSQEYGNPGNQPQHF. In nucleotides, the CDR3 is TGTGCCAGCAGCCAAGAATACGGGAACCCGGGGAATCAGCCCCAGCATTTT.

V usage is TRBV5-1 and J usage is TRBJ1-1; no clear D gene. Deletions cut 6 bases from V and 0 bases from J, with 12 bases between. The germline V gene encodes CDR1 SGHRS and CDR2 YFSETQ. The CDR3 contains 14 residues. For the CDR3, the DNA is TGCGCCAGCACCATAGAGGACTTGAACACTGAAGCTTTCTTT. The encoded protein is CASTIEDLNTEAFF.

This clone was picked up one time. The rearrangement links TRBV3-1 (or the pseudogene TRBV3-2) to TRBJ1-4; the D gene is possibly TRBD1 (6 bases). V dropped 4 bases and J dropped 5 bases, with 14 bases sitting between them. This CDR3 is built from 15 residues. The germline V gene has CDR1 LGHDT and CDR2 YNNKEL (reference sequence). The CDR3 DNA is TGTGCCAGCAGCCCTCCGGGACAACAGAATGAAAAACTGTTTTTT. It codes for CASSPPGQQNEKLFF.

This clone was seen only a few times. The genes are TRBV14 and TRBJ2-3; no firm D call. The CDR3 has 14 residues. Germline V CDR1 and CDR2: SGHDN, FVKESK. V lost 4 bases and J lost 2, with 10 bases in between. CDR3 in DNA: TGTGCCAGCAGCCTCCTGCGCCACACAGATACGCAGTATTTT. Translation: CASSLLRHTDTQYF.

V is TRBV5-6 and J is TRBJ1-6; D uncertain. Germline V lookup: CDR1 SGHDT, CDR2 YYEEEE. V dropped 6 bases and J dropped 9 bases, with 19 bases sitting between them. The CDR3 extends over 15 amino acids. The CDR3 protein is CASTTSYGAASPLHF. The CDR3, as DNA: TGTGCCAGCACCACCTCATATGGAGCCGCTTCACCCCTCCACTTT. Supplemented by reference TRBV5-6 and TRBJ1-6, the full variable domain reads DAGVTQSPTHLIKTRGQQVTLRCSPKSGHDTVSWYQQALGQGPQFIFQYYEEEERQRGNFPDRFSGHQFPNYSSELNVNALLLGDSALYLCASTTSYGAASPLHFGNGTRLTVT.

CDR3 region: CASSVGGGAWNEQFF. The CDR3 bases are TGTGCCAGCAGCGTAGGCGGGGGGGCTTGGAATGAGCAGTTCTTC. V gene TRBV9 combines with J gene TRBJ2-1; 9 bases map to TRBD2. The CDR3 is 15 residues long. J was trimmed by 7 bases and V by 0 bases; bases with no gene match: 5. CDR1 is SGDLS, CDR2 YYNGEE, per germline.

The chain has TRBV14 and TRBJ1-2; TRBD1 aligns across 8 bases. This CDR3 has 13 residues. V dropped 7 bases and J dropped 3; count of bases not matched to a gene: 4. The germline gives CDR1 SGHDN, CDR2 FVKESK. This CDR3 is CASTPGQDYGYTF. In nucleotides, the CDR3 is TGTGCCAGCACCCCGGGACAGGACTATGGCTACACCTTC.

This clone was detected once. CDR3 coding DNA: TGTGCCAGCAGCGTAGGTTCAGGGGGAGGCGAGCAGTACTTC. This codes for CASSVGSGGGEQYF. The rearrangement joins TRBV9 to TRBJ2-7; TRBD1 might be the D (7 bases). Per germline, CDR1 SGDLS and CDR2 YYNGEE. The CDR3 consists of 14 residues. V was clipped by 0 bases and J by 6 bases, with 13 bases between them.

This chain uses TRBV5-1 with TRBJ2-7; 8 bases are a match to TRBD2. The CDR3 runs to 14 residues. J was trimmed by 4 bases and V by 4 bases; bases with no gene match: 7. CDR1 and CDR2 (germline): SGHRS, YFSETQ. The CDR3 spells CASSPRAGEYEQYF. The CDR3, as DNA: TGCGCCAGCAGCCCCCGAGCGGGGGAATACGAGCAGTACTTC.

CDR3 amino acids: CASRQGGNQPQHF. The CDR3 DNA is TGTGCCAGCAGGCAGGGGGGAAATCAGCCCCAGCATTTT. V and J are TRBV12-3 or TRBV12-4 and TRBJ1-5, with 7 bases that match TRBD1. The trim removed 6 bases at V and 4 bases at J, leaving 3 bases unmatched. The CDR3 has 13 residues.

CDR3 coding DNA: TGTGCCAGCGGCGGAGGGGGCGCATTTTACGAGCAGTACTTC. Translated: CASGGGGAFYEQYF. The V call is TRBV5-5, the J call TRBJ2-7, with TRBD1 as a possible D gene (7 bases). From germline, CDR1 is SGHKS and CDR2 YYEKEE (reference sequence). Trimming cost V 7 bases and J 4 bases, with 18 bases left between them. The CDR3 extends over 14 amino acids.

The chain links TRBV7-3 to TRBJ2-1; 7 bases fit TRBD2. This CDR3 has 16 residues. V lost 4 bases to trimming and J lost 0 bases; unmatched junction nucleotides: 6. The germline V gene has CDR1 SGHTA and CDR2 FQGTGA. In DNA, the CDR3 is TGTGCCAGCAGCTCCATACGGGGGGACTCCTACAATGAGCAGTTCTTC. It yields the protein CASSSIRGDSYNEQFF.

The rearrangement joins TRBV6-5 to TRBJ1-1, with a tentative D call TRBD1 (5 bases). V lost 0 bases and J 8 bases, leaving 7 bases between the germline ends. This CDR3 spans 12 amino acids. Germline V gene data show CDR1 as MNHEY and CDR2 as SVGAGI. Written as DNA, the CDR3 is TGTGCCAGCAGTTACTCGACAGCGGAAGCTTTCTTT. This sequence encodes CASSYSTAEAFF.

This chain joins TRBV21-1 and TRBJ2-1; the table's D gene call, TRBD2, was not cross checked with the DNA. TRBV21-1 is designated a pseudogene. The CDR3 has 15 residues. DNA of the CDR3: TGTGCCAGCAGTAAGGGCTCGCGGGGGGCTAATGAGCAGTTCTTC. This sequence encodes CASSKGSRGANEQFF.

This chain uses TRBV6-1 with TRBJ1-3, with D hard to call. There are 15 residues in the CDR3. Germline loops: CDR1 MNHNS, CDR2 SASEGT. Trimming removed 3 bases at V and 0 bases at J, with 9 bases between. The CDR3 DNA sequence: TGTGCCAGCAGTGATTCGGACTACTCTGGAAACACCATATATTTT. Encoded protein: CASSDSDYSGNTIYF.

A note on this clone: Distinct nucleotide sequences in the sample also encode this CDR3. V is TRBV4-2 and J is TRBJ2-7; TRBD2 matches at 12 bases. Looked up from germline, CDR1 is LGHNA and CDR2 is YNFKEQ. V shed 3 bases, J shed 1 base, and the junction held 1 base outside the gene matches. The CDR3 is made up of 15 amino acids. The CDR3 loop reads CASSQGLAGSYEQYF. In DNA, the CDR3 is TGTGCCAGCAGCCAGGGACTAGCGGGTTCCTACGAGCAGTACTTC.

V is TRBV25-1 and J is TRBJ2-1; 13 bases match TRBD2. J lost 9 bases, V lost 8 bases, and 7 bases had no gene match. The CDR3 is 14 amino acids. In germline, CDR1 is MGHDK, CDR2 SYGVNS. CDR3 in DNA: TGTGCCAGCTCGGGACTAGCGGGGAGTAGTGAGCAGTTCTTC. This gives the protein CASSGLAGSSEQFF.

The V call is TRBV7-6, the J call TRBJ2-3; weak D call: TRBD2 (5 bases). V lost 5 bases and J 2 bases, leaving 8 bases between the germline ends. CDR3 length: 13 amino acids. Germline V gene sequence: CDR1 SGHVS, CDR2 FNYEAQ. CDR3 region: CASSSGVTDTQYF. DNA for the CDR3: TGTGCCAGCAGCAGCGGTGTCACAGATACGCAGTATTTT.

The chain joins TRBV6-5 to TRBJ1-1, with D hard to call. The germline V gene encodes CDR1 MNHEY and CDR2 SVGAGI. V was shortened by 0 bases and J by 4 bases, with 9 bases between the two germline ends. This CDR3 is 14 amino acids long. DNA for the CDR3: TGTGCCAGCAGTTACTCCCGACTTTTCACTGAAGCTTTCTTT. Encoded protein: CASSYSRLFTEAFF.

This rearrangement joins TRBV21-1 to TRBJ1-6. TRBV21-1 corresponds to a pseudogene. CDR3 length: 14 residues. The CDR3 is CATGGVPSISPLHF. The CDR3 DNA follows: TGTGCCACCGGAGGGGTCCCCTCAATTTCACCCCTCCACTTT.

The chain links TRBV9 to TRBJ2-5; the D gene is possibly TRBD2 (5 bases). CDR3 length: 15 amino acids. CDR1 and CDR2 from the germline V gene are SGDLS and YYNGEE. The V end was cut by 4 bases, the J end by 5 bases, with 18 bases between. CDR3 nucleotides: TGTGCCAGCAGCCAGACACCCGGGGAGAGGGAGACCCAGTACTTC. This encodes CASSQTPGERETQYF. Full variable domain (rest looked up from reference TRBV9 and TRBJ2-5): DSGVTQTPKHLITATGQRVTLRCSPRSGDLSVYWYQQSLDQGLQFLIQYYNGEERAKGNILERFSAQQFPDLHSELNLSSLELGDSALYFCASSQTPGERETQYFGPGTRLLVL.

The chain recombines TRBV7-8 with TRBJ1-5; D is ambiguous. CDR1 and CDR2 (germline): SGHVS, FQNEAQ. There are 15 residues in the CDR3. The germline V and J ends were trimmed by 4 bases and 3 bases, with 13 bases remaining between them. The CDR3 nucleotides are TGTGCCAGCAGCTCCCATTGGGAGTCCAATCAGCCCCAGCATTTT. Its translation is CASSSHWESNQPQHF.

The rearrangement uses TRBV7-2 and TRBJ1-2, with TRBD1 as a possible D gene (5 bases). Trimming took 5 bases from V and 0 from J, leaving 13 bases between them. The length of the CDR3 is 15 residues. Per the germline V gene, CDR1 is SGHTA and CDR2 is FQGNSA. The CDR3 DNA sequence: TGTGCCAGCAGCGCCGCTTGGACAACTAACTATGGCTACACCTTC. Translating it yields CASSAAWTTNYGYTF.

The CDR3 DNA sequence: TGTGCCAGCAGCTCGCGACAGGGGTGGTACGAGCAGTACTTC. Protein product: CASSSRQGWYEQYF. The chain is built from TRBV7-2 and TRBJ2-7; 8 positions agree with TRBD1. Per the germline V gene, CDR1 is SGHTA and CDR2 is FQGNSA. The CDR3 totals 14 residues. V was pared by 4 bases and J by 4 bases, with 6 bases of the junction left unmatched.

The chain couples TRBV20-1 to TRBJ2-7; 8 bases are a match to TRBD2. The CDR3 contains 11 residues. The junction had 6 bases not matched to a gene; V was cut back by 6 bases and J by 8 bases. Germline-derived CDR1 and CDR2 are DFQATT and SNEGSKA (reference sequence). CDR3 nucleotide sequence: TGCAGTGCCATAGCGGGACCCCAGCAGTACTTC. Protein sequence: CSAIAGPQQYF.

CDR3 nucleotides: TGTGCCAGCAGTAAACAGGGTGGGGCCAACGTCCTGACTTTC. This translates into CASSKQGGANVLTF. V is TRBV6-2 or TRBV6-3 and J is TRBJ2-6, with TRBD1 as a possible D gene (6 bases). This CDR3 has 14 residues. In germline, CDR1 is MNHEY, CDR2 SVGEGT. Trimming cost V 5 bases and J 3 bases, with 8 bases left between them.

The chain employs TRBV7-9 and TRBJ2-1; possibly TRBD2 for D (6 bases). Germline V gene sequence: CDR1 SEHNR, CDR2 FQNEAQ (reference sequence). This CDR3 region has 14 residues. V was trimmed by 6 bases and J by 0 bases, leaving 9 bases between them. The CDR3 sequence: CASRIGSSYNEQFF. In DNA, the CDR3 is TGTGCCAGCAGGATCGGGAGCTCCTACAATGAGCAGTTCTTC.